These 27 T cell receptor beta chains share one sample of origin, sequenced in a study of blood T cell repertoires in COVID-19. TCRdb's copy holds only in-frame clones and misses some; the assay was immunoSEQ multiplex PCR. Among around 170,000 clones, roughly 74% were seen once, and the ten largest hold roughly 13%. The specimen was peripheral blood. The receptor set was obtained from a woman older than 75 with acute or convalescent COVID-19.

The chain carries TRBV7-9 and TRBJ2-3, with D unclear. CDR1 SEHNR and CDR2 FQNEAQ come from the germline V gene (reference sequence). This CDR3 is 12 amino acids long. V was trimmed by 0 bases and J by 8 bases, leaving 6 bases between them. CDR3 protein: CASSLASRTQYF. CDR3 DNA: TGTGCCAGCAGCTTAGCCTCGCGTACGCAGTATTTT.

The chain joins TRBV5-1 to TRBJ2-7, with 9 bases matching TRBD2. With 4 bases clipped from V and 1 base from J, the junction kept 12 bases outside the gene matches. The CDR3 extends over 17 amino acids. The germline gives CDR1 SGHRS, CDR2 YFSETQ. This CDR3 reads CASSQRAVTSGSYEQYF. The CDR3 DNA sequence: TGCGCCAGCAGCCAAAGGGCGGTGACTAGCGGTTCCTACGAGCAGTACTTC.

The CDR3 spells CASTEGGLGQPQHF. The DNA for the CDR3 is TGTGCCAGCACCGAAGGGGGTCTCGGTCAGCCCCAGCATTTT. V and J are TRBV6-5 and TRBJ1-5; D possibly corresponds to TRBD1 (6 bases). This CDR3 has 14 amino acids. V was trimmed by 7 bases and J by 6 bases, leaving 16 bases between them. In germline, CDR1 is MNHEY, CDR2 SVGAGI.

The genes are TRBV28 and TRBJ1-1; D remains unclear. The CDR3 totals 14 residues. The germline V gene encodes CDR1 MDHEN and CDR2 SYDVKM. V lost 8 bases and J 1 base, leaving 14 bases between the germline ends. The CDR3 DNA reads TGTGCCAGCTATAAAAGTCCTAGGAACACTGAAGCTTTCTTT. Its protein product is CASYKSPRNTEAFF.

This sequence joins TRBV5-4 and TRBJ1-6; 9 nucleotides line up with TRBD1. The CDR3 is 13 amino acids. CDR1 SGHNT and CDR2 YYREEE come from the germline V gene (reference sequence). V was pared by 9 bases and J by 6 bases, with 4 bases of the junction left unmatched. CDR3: CAIGQGSNSPLHF. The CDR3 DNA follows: TGTGCCATCGGACAGGGGAGTAATTCACCCCTCCACTTT.

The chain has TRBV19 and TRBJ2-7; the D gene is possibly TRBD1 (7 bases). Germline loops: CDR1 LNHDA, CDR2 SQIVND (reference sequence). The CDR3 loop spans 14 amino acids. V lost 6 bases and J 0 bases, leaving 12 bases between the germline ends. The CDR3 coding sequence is TGTGCCAGTAGGCGGGGACAGAACTCCTACGAGCAGTACTTC. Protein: CASRRGQNSYEQYF.

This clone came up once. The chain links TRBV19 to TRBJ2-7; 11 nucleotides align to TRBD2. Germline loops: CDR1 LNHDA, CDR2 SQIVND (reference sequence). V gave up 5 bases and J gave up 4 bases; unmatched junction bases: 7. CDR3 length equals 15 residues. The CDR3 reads CASSSTSGSVYEQYF. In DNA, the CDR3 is TGTGCCAGTAGTTCAACTAGCGGGAGTGTTTACGAGCAGTACTTC.

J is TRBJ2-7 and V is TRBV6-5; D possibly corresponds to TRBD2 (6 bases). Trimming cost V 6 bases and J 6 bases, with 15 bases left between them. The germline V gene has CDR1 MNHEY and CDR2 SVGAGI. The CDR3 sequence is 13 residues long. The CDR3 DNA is TGTGCCAGCAGACGGGACTCAAGGGGCGAGCAGTACTTC. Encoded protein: CASRRDSRGEQYF.

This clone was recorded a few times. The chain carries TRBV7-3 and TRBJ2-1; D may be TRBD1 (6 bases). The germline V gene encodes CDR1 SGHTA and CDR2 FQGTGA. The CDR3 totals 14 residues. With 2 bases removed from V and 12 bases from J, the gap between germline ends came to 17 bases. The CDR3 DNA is TGTGCCAGCAGCTTAGAATCGTTAGGGGGTGTGCAGTTCTTC. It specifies CASSLESLGGVQFF.

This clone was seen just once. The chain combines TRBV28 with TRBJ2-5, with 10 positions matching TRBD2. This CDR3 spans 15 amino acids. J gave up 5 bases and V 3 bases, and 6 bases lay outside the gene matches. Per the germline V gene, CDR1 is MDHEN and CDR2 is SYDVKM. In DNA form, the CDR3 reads TGTGCCAGCAGTTTCGTTAGCGGGAGGATGGAGACCCAGTACTTC. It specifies CASSFVSGRMETQYF.

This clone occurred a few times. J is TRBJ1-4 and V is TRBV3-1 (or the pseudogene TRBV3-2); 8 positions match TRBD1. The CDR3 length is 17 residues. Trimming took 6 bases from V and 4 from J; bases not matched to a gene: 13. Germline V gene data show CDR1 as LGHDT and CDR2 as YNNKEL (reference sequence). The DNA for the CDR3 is TGTGCCAGCAGAAGGACAGGGAACCAAGGGAATAATGAAAAACTGTTTTTT. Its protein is CASRRTGNQGNNEKLFF.

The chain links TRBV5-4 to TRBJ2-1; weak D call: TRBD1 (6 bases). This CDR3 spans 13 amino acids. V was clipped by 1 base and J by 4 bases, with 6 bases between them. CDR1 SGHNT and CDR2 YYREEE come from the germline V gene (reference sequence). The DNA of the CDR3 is TGTGCCAGCAGCTTGACAGGGTACAATGAGCAGTTCTTC. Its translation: CASSLTGYNEQFF.

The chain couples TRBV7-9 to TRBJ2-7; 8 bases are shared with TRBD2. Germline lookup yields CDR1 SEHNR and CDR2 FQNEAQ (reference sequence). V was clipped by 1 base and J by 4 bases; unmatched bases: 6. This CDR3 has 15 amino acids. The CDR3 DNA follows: TGTGCCAGCAGCTTAGGCGGGAGGTCAGGGTACGAGCAGTACTTC. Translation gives CASSLGGRSGYEQYF.

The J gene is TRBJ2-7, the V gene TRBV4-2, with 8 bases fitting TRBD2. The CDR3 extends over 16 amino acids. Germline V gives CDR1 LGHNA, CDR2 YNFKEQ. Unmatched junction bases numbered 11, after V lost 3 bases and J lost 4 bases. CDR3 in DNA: TGTGCCAGCAGCCAGGCCAACGCGGGAGGTCTTTACGAGCAGTACTTC. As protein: CASSQANAGGLYEQYF.

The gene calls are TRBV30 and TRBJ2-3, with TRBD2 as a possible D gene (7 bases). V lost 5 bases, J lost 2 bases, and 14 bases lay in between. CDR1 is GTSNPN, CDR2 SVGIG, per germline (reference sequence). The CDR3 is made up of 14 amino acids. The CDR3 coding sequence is TGTGCCTGGTCGGACGGGGGGCCCACAGATACGCAGTATTTT. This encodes CAWSDGGPTDTQYF.

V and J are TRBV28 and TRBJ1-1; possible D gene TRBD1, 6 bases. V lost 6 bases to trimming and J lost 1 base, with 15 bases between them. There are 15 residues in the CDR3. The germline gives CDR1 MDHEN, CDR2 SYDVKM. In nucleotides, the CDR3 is TGTGCCAGCAGCTCCGCGGGGGGCGGGAACACTGAAGCTTTCTTT. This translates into CASSSAGGGNTEAFF.

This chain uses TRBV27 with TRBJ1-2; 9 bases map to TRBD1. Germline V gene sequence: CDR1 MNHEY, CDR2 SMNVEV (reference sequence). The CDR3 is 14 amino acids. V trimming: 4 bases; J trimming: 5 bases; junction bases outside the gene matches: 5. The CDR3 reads CASSSQDRGYGYTF. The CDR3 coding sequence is TGTGCCAGCAGTTCCCAAGACAGGGGGTATGGCTACACCTTC.

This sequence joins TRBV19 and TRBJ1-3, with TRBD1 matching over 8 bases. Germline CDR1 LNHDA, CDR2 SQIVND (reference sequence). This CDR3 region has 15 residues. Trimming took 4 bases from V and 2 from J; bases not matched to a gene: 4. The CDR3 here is CASSRGTGPGNTIYF. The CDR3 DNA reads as TGTGCCAGTAGTAGGGGGACAGGCCCTGGAAACACCATATATTTT.

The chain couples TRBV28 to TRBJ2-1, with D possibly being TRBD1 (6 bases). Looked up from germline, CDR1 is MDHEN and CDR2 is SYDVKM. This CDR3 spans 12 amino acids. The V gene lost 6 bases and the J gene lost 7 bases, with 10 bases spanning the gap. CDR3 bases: TGTGCCAGCAGATTCCAGGGGAATGAGCAGTTCTTC. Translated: CASRFQGNEQFF.

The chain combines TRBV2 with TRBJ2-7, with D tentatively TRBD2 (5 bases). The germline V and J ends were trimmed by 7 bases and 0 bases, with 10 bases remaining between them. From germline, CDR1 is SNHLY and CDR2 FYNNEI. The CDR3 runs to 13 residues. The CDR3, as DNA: TGTGCCAGCACCCGGACTTTCTCCTACGAGCAGTACTTC. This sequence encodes CASTRTFSYEQYF. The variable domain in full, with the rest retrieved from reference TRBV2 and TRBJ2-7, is EPEVTQTPSHQVTQMGQEVILRCVPISNHLYFYWYRQILGQKVEFLVSFYNNEISEKSEIFDDQFSVERPDGSNFTLKIRSTKLEDSAMYFCASTRTFSYEQYFGPGTRLTVT.

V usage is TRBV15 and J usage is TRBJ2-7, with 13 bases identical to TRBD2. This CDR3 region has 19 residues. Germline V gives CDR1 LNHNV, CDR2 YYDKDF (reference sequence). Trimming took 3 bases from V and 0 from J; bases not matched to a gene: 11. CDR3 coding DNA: TGTGCCACCAGCAGTATCACTAGCGGGAGGGCCGGAAGCTCCTACGAGCAGTACTTC. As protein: CATSSITSGRAGSSYEQYF.

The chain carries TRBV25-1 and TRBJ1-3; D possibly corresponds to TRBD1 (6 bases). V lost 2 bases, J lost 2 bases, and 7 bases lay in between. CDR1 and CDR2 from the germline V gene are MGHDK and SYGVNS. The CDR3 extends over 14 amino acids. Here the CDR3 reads CASSEAGAGNTIYF. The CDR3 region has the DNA TGTGCCAGCAGTGAAGCAGGGGCTGGAAACACCATATATTTT. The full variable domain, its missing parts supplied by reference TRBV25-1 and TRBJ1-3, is EADIYQTPRYLVIGTGKKITLECSQTMGHDKMYWYQQDPGMELHLIHYSYGVNSTEKGDLSSESTVSRIRTEHFPLTLESARPSHTSQYLCASSEAGAGNTIYFGEGSWLTVV.

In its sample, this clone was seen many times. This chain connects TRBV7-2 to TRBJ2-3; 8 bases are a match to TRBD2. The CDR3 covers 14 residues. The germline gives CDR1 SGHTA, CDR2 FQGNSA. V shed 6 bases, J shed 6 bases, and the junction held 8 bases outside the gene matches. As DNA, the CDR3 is TGTGCCAGCAGTATAGCGGGAATGATCGATACGCAGTATTTT. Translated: CASSIAGMIDTQYF. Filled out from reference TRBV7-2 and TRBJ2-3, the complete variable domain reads GAGVSQSPSNKVTEKGKDVELRCDPISGHTALYWYRQSLGQGLEFLIYFQGNSAPDKSGLPSDRFSAERTGGSVSTLTIQRTQQEDSAVYLCASSIAGMIDTQYFGPGTRLTVL.

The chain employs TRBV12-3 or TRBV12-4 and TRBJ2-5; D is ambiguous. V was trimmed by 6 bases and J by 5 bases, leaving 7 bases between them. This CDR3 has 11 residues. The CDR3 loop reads CASSPRETQYF. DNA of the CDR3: TGTGCCAGCAGCCCGAGGGAGACCCAGTACTTC.

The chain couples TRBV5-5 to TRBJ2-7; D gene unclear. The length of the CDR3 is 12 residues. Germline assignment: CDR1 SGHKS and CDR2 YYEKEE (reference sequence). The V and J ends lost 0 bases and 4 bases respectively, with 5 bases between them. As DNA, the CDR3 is TGTGCCAGCAGCTTGGATTATTACGAGCAGTACTTC. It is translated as CASSLDYYEQYF. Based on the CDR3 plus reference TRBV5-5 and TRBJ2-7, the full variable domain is DAGVTQSPTHLIKTRGQQVTLRCSPISGHKSVSWYQQVLGQGPQFIFQYYEKEERGRGNFPDRFSARQFPNYSSELNVNALLLGDSALYLCASSLDYYEQYFGPGTRLTVT.

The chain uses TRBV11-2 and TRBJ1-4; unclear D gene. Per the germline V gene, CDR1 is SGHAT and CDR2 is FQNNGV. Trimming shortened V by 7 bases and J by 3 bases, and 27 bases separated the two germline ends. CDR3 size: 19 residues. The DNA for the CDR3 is TGTGCCAGCACCCGGAGGACGAGCGGGTCGGCCGCGGCTAATGAAAAACTGTTTTTT. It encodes CASTRRTSGSAAANEKLFF.

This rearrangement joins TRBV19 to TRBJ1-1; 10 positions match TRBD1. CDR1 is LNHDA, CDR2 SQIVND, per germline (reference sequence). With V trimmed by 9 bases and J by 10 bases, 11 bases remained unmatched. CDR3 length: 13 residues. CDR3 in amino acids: CASRQGADLGAFF. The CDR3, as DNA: TGTGCCAGCCGACAGGGGGCGGACTTAGGAGCTTTCTTT.